Listed here are 28 T cell receptor beta chains from one sample, sequenced in a study of T cells expressing NK-cell markers. From its re-call of the 5' RACE reads, TCRdb lists each CDR3 protein once, without DNA. This table lists some 450,000 distinct CDR3 sequences. Material: blood T cells: a sorted CD56 or NKG2C T cell subset, CD4+ or CD8+ T cells, or bulk PBMC T cells (not recorded which). Every receptor here comes from a woman aged 18-69 years in good health.

This chain joins TRBV11-2 and TRBJ2-7; checking the TCRdb D call of TRBD1 is not possible without DNA. The CDR3 loop spans 14 amino acids. Germline V gives CDR1 SGHAT, CDR2 FQNNGV. The CDR3 loop reads CASSTYRDNYEQYF.

J is TRBJ2-1 and V is TRBV9; checking the TCRdb D call of TRBD2 is not possible without DNA. Per germline, CDR1 SGDLS and CDR2 YYNGEE. The CDR3 spans 15 residues. This CDR3 reads CASSVRGSGYNEQFF.

This chain uses TRBV5-1 with TRBJ2-1; there is no DNA to check the TCRdb D call of TRBD2. The CDR3 spans 13 residues. Germline CDR1 SGHRS, CDR2 YFSETQ. The CDR3 sequence is CASKIMGGNEQFF.

The rearrangement uses TRBV20-1 and TRBJ2-1; as DNA is missing, the TRBD2 call by TCRdb cannot be tested. Germline V gene sequence: CDR1 DFQATT, CDR2 SNEGSKA (reference sequence). The CDR3 contains 14 residues. The CDR3 region is CSASAGGVYNEQFF.

The genes are TRBV28 and TRBJ2-5; TCRdb gives TRBD1 as the D gene, but with no DNA this cannot be confirmed. The CDR3 has 15 residues. The germline CDR1 and CDR2 sequences are MDHEN and SYDVKM. The CDR3 region is CASSWGQGAVETQYF.

This chain connects TRBV12-3 or TRBV12-4 to TRBJ2-1. There are 17 residues in the CDR3. This CDR3 reads CASSLAWRTSSYNEQFF.

This rearrangement joins TRBV20-1 to TRBJ2-1; without DNA, the TCRdb call of TRBD1 cannot be checked. The CDR3 runs 14 residues. Germline CDR1 DFQATT, CDR2 SNEGSKA (reference sequence). CDR3 sequence reads: CSARSGQAYNEQFF.

This sequence joins TRBV27 and TRBJ2-1; as DNA is missing, the TRBD1 call by TCRdb cannot be tested. The CDR3 totals 17 residues. Per germline, CDR1 MNHEY and CDR2 SMNVEV (reference sequence). The CDR3 reads CASSSALWRSSYNEQFF.

The chain combines TRBV2 with TRBJ2-5; TCRdb outputs TRBD2, but without DNA this stays unchecked. The CDR3 runs to 15 residues. The germline V gene encodes CDR1 SNHLY and CDR2 FYNNEI. This CDR3 reads CASPRTSRSQETQYF.

V usage is TRBV7-3 and J usage is TRBJ2-5. There are 14 residues in the CDR3. In germline, CDR1 is SGHTA, CDR2 FQGTGA. The CDR3 spells CASSLTPMGETQYF.

The genes are TRBV29-1 and TRBJ2-2; the D gene TCRdb calls, TRBD1, cannot be checked with no DNA. The CDR3 length is 13 residues. In germline, CDR1 is SQVTM, CDR2 ANQGSEA. CDR3 sequence: CSVPGQGAGELFF.

The chain is built from TRBV20-1 and TRBJ2-5; TCRdb's D gene call, TRBD2, goes unchecked for lack of DNA. This CDR3 has 14 amino acids. Germline CDR1 DFQATT, CDR2 SNEGSKA (reference sequence). CDR3 sequence: CSANGRAGLETQYF.

The chain links TRBV6-2 or TRBV6-3 to TRBJ2-7. Germline CDR1 MNHEY, CDR2 SVGEGT. The CDR3 runs 13 residues. The CDR3 sequence is CASTHGGSYEQYF.

The chain recombines TRBV29-1 with TRBJ2-3; the TCRdb D gene call, TRBD1, has no DNA to confirm it. The CDR3 runs to 16 residues. Germline V CDR1 and CDR2: SQVTM, ANQGSEA. The CDR3: CSVDGIRTWSTDTQYF.

The rearrangement joins TRBV2 to TRBJ2-3. The CDR3 loop spans 13 amino acids. The germline gives CDR1 SNHLY, CDR2 FYNNEI. The CDR3 spells CASMSTYTDTQYF.

J is TRBJ2-6 and V is TRBV30; as DNA is missing, the TRBD1 call by TCRdb cannot be tested. The CDR3 sequence is 17 residues long. In germline, CDR1 is GTSNPN, CDR2 SVGIG (reference sequence). CDR3: CAWSFGGMSSGANVLTF. Full variable domain (remainder filled in from reference TRBV30 and TRBJ2-6): SQTIHQWPATLVQPVGSPLSLECTVEGTSNPNLYWYRQAAGRGLQLLFYSVGIGQISSEVPQNLSASRPQDRQFILSSKKLLLSDSGFYLCAWSFGGMSSGANVLTFGAGSRLTVL.

The V and J genes are TRBV6-5 and TRBJ1-1. CDR3 length: 15 amino acids. The germline V gene encodes CDR1 MNHEY and CDR2 SVGAGI. CDR3 sequence reads: CASSYSVQERPEAFF.

The CDR3 here is CASSFLWGDTQYF. V and J are TRBV5-6 and TRBJ2-3; TCRdb's D call, TRBD1, is unchecked because there is no DNA. This CDR3 has 13 residues. The V gene's germline CDR1 is SGHDT and CDR2 YYEEEE.

V and J are TRBV5-8 and TRBJ2-7; TCRdb's D gene call, TRBD2, goes unchecked for lack of DNA. CDR3 length: 14 amino acids. The V gene's germline CDR1 is SGHTS and CDR2 YDEGEE. The CDR3 region is CASSVGLISYEQYF.

The V call is TRBV20-1, the J call TRBJ2-5; TCRdb designates TRBD2, a call that cannot be tested without DNA. The CDR3 totals 13 residues. The germline V gene encodes CDR1 DFQATT and CDR2 SNEGSKA (reference sequence). The CDR3 sequence: CSASDGRVETQYF.

This sequence joins TRBV14 and TRBJ2-3; the TCRdb call, TRBD1, lacks DNA for checking. Per the germline V gene, CDR1 is SGHDN and CDR2 is FVKESK. This CDR3 region has 15 residues. CDR3 residues: CASSRPGGIGDTQYF. Supplemented by reference TRBV14 and TRBJ2-3, the full variable domain reads EAGVTQFPSHSVIEKGQTVTLRCDPISGHDNLYWYRRVMGKEIKFLLHFVKESKQDESGMPNNRFLAERTGGTYSTLKVQPAELEDSGVYFCASSRPGGIGDTQYFGPGTRLTVL.

The chain employs TRBV9 and TRBJ1-1. CDR1 is SGDLS, CDR2 YYNGEE, per germline. The CDR3 length is 15 residues. The CDR3 loop reads CASSVGRDGSTEAFF.

V and J are TRBV27 and TRBJ2-3. CDR3 length equals 13 residues. Germline values: CDR1 MNHEY, CDR2 SMNVEV (reference sequence). CDR3 sequence reads: CASSFFPTDTQYF.

The genes are TRBV13 and TRBJ2-7; TCRdb's D call, TRBD2, is unchecked because there is no DNA. The CDR3 extends over 15 amino acids. Germline CDR1 is PRHDT and CDR2 is FYEKMQ (reference sequence). The CDR3 reads CASSPLAGLPYEQYF.

V and J are TRBV12-3 or TRBV12-4 and TRBJ1-2; TCRdb proposes TRBD1, but this gene call is untestable without DNA. The CDR3 covers 14 residues. CDR3: CASSLGGGAYGYTF.

The gene calls are TRBV3-1 and TRBJ2-2; TCRdb calls TRBD2, which cannot be checked without DNA. The germline V gene has CDR1 LGHDT and CDR2 YNNKEL (reference sequence). The CDR3 spans 15 residues. Here the CDR3 reads CASSIKRGGTGELFF.

The chain combines TRBV27 with TRBJ1-2; TCRdb names TRBD1, which stays unverified in the absence of DNA. This CDR3 is built from 14 residues. CDR1 is MNHEY, CDR2 SMNVEV, per germline (reference sequence). The CDR3 sequence: CASSFTGGYYGYTF.

The CDR3 loop is CASSFPAGGPNEQFF. V usage is TRBV5-1 and J usage is TRBJ2-1; TCRdb's D gene call, TRBD2, goes unchecked for lack of DNA. CDR3 size: 15 residues. In germline, CDR1 is SGHRS, CDR2 YFSETQ.